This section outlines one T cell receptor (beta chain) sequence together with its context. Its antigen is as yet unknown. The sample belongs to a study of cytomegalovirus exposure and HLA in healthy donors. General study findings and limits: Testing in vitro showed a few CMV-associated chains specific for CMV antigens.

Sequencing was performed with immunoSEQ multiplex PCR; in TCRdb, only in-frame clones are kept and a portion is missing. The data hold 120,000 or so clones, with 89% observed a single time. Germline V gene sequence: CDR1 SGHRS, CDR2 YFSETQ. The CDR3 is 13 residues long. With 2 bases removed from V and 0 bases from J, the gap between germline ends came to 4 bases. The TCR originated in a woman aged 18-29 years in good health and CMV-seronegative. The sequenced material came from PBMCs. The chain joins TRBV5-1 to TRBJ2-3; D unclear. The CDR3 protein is CASSLTSTDTQYF. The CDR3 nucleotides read TGCGCCAGCAGCTTAACTAGCACAGATACGCAGTATTTT.